This T cell receptor (beta chain) originates from a study of T cells expressing NK-cell markers. Study-level information: Sorted CD3+CD56+NKG2C+, CD3+CD56+NKG2C- and CD3+CD56-NKG2C+ T-cell subsets were beta-chain profiled.

Generation of TCR beta cDNA was performed by 5'RACE template switching incorporating UMIs. From the 5' RACE reads, TCRdb lists one entry per CDR3 protein and no DNA. The sample data list some 500,000 distinct CDR3 sequences. As regards this clonotype: What it recognizes is unknown.

This CDR3 is built from 15 residues. Germline CDR1 and CDR2: DFQATT and SNEGSKA (reference sequence). General observations from the study: About six donors showed dominant NKG2C+ clonotypes comprising roughly 1.0-7.0% of their CD8+ T cells. For several donors, these clonotypes were likewise the leading ones in the CD3+CD56-NKG2C+ fraction.

The sequence was obtained from a woman aged 45-60 years in good health. The J gene is TRBJ2-5, the V gene TRBV20-1. The sample consisted of blood T cells: a sorted CD56 or NKG2C T cell subset, CD4+ or CD8+ T cells, or bulk PBMC T cells (not recorded which). CDR3 region: CSVLAESIFQETQYF.